This TCR beta chain emerged from a study of Graves' ophthalmopathy and Graves' hyperthyroidism. Whole-study findings and limits: Most thyroid clonotypes with frequency above 0.001 were detected in blood too.

The CDR3 runs to 13 residues. Germline V gives CDR1 DFQATT, CDR2 SNEGSKA (reference sequence). V dropped 5 bases and J dropped 5 bases, with 16 bases sitting between them. Using RNA transcripts, the TCR beta CDR3 regions were amplified. Second-round multiplex PCR followed a first-round RT-PCR using HTBI primers. In TCRdb, the multiplex PCR reads were re-called with MiXCR into one record per CDR3 protein. The table lists 210,000 or so distinct CDR3 sequences, around 30% of them singletons, with 9.1% in the top ten. This clonotype was counted ten times or more. Its antigen is as yet unknown. Sample: peripheral blood. The genes are TRBV20-1 and TRBJ2-7; tentative D call: TRBD1 (6 bases). The clonotype was recovered from a man aged 45 to 65 with Graves' ophthalmopathy. The CDR3 reads CSAGQNVDNEQYF. CDR3 in DNA: TGCAGTGCTGGACAGAACGTGGACAACGAGCAGTACTTC.